Sequencing of this TCR beta chain was carried out in a study of identical twins. Study-level points and caveats: The study found weaker excess twin sharing in beta out-of-frame sequences. Cross-sectional statistical analysis was relied on for the conclusions, without the same donors being followed. Models predicted too little out-of-frame TCR alpha sharing in monozygotic twins.

As regards this clonotype: What it binds is not known.

TCRdb redid the calling of the 5' RACE reads with MiXCR, one entry per CDR3 protein. The sample consists of 200,000 to 250,000 distinct CDR3 sequences, about an eighth of them appearing once. Separately, the same data were catalogued under a study of yellow fever vaccine responses in identical twins.

The sequence was obtained from a woman younger than 30 in good health. Sequencing was carried out using memory (CD45RO+) T cells sorted from blood.

CDR3 DNA: TGTGCCAGCAGCTCGCCTAACTCCTACGAGCAGTACTTC. Protein: CASSSPNSYEQYF. J is TRBJ2-7 and V is TRBV7-2, with no clear D. CDR1 SGHTA and CDR2 FQGNSA come from the germline V gene. V dropped 4 bases and J dropped 0 bases, with 7 bases sitting between them. The CDR3 has 13 residues.